The clone carrying this T cell receptor beta chain was seen once. V was trimmed by 1 base and J by 1 base, leaving 16 bases between them. This CDR3 has 17 residues. Germline-derived CDR1 and CDR2 are SGHDN and FVKESK. Clones were sequenced by immunoSEQ multiplex PCR, and TCRdb holds only the in-frame ones, with some missing. Here the sample spans 80,000 to 100,000 clones, roughly 88% being singletons. These data come from a study of blood T cell repertoires in COVID-19. Study-wide context: Acute and convalescent COVID-19 specimens originated in the United States, Italy and Spain.

Sample: peripheral blood. V is TRBV14 and J is TRBJ2-5; D is uncertain. The receptor comes from a human donor with active COVID-19. The donor label of this sample is uncertain. The CDR3 region has the DNA TGTGCCAGCAGCCAAGTTTGGCCGGAGACTTCCCAAGAGACCCAGTACTTC. It is translated as CASSQVWPETSQETQYF.